This passage covers 21 T cell receptor beta chains from one sample sequenced in a study of T cells after posttransplantation cyclophosphamide. The method was immunoSEQ multiplex PCR; TCRdb's version includes in-frame clones alone and lacks a portion of them. The data contain about 52,000 clones, 85% to 95% of them singletons. Sequencing was done on a sample of PBMCs. The receptors derive from a woman aged 25 to 45 in good health and a related stem cell transplant donor.

The rearrangement joins TRBV5-1 to TRBJ2-5; D is possibly TRBD1 (6 bases). Trimming removed 2 bases from V and 3 bases from J, with 14 bases in between. This CDR3 has 15 amino acids. Germline CDR1 is SGHRS and CDR2 is YFSETQ. The CDR3 is CASSFSGVREETQYF. The CDR3 bases are TGCGCCAGCAGCTTCTCAGGGGTTCGGGAAGAGACCCAGTACTTC.

The rearrangement links TRBV10-3 to TRBJ1-2; D unclear. Deletions cut 7 bases from V and 2 bases from J, with 14 bases between. This CDR3 has 14 amino acids. Germline CDR1 ENHRY, CDR2 SYGVKD. The CDR3 bases are TGTGCCATCAAAGGAGGCCAGAACAACTATGGCTACACCTTC. Amino acids: CAIKGGQNNYGYTF.

Only one count was recorded for this clone. The chain combines TRBV11-2 with TRBJ2-2; 8 nucleotides line up with TRBD1. The CDR3 has 15 residues. Germline V gene lookup returns CDR1 SGHAT and CDR2 FQNNGV. Unmatched junction bases numbered 2, after V lost 1 base and J lost 4 bases. As DNA, the CDR3 is TGTGCCAGCAGCTTAGGGGACAGGCCCACCGGGGAGCTGTTTTTT. Its protein product is CASSLGDRPTGELFF.

V gene TRBV7-2 combines with J gene TRBJ2-5; maybe TRBD2 (5 bases). CDR3 size: 12 residues. Germline assignment: CDR1 SGHTA and CDR2 FQGNSA. Trimming removed 8 bases at V and 7 bases at J, with 14 bases between. CDR3 residues: CASGLTRGTQYF. The CDR3 DNA sequence: TGTGCCAGCGGCCTGACCCGGGGGACCCAGTACTTC.

The chain combines TRBV4-2 with TRBJ2-1; D possibly corresponds to TRBD2 (5 bases). Germline values: CDR1 LGHNA, CDR2 YNFKEQ. The V end was cut by 1 base, the J end by 6 bases, with 16 bases between. This CDR3 spans 16 amino acids. The CDR3 spells CASSQVRRVAGNEQFF. CDR3 nucleotide sequence: TGTGCCAGCAGCCAAGTCCGTCGTGTGGCGGGCAATGAGCAGTTCTTC.

The rearrangement links TRBV2 to TRBJ1-2; weak D call: TRBD1 (5 bases). Germline CDR1 SNHLY, CDR2 FYNNEI. The CDR3 runs 11 residues. Trimming stripped 9 bases from V and 4 bases from J, with 9 bases between. The CDR3 DNA reads TGTGCCAGTCAGGGCTTCTATGGCTACACCTTC. It codes for CASQGFYGYTF.

This chain joins TRBV5-6 and TRBJ1-5; TRBD1 matches at 8 bases. The CDR3 loop spans 16 amino acids. V dropped 4 bases and J dropped 0; count of bases not matched to a gene: 6. Germline assignment: CDR1 SGHDT and CDR2 YYEEEE. CDR3 loop: CASSAGTGYSNQPQHF. In DNA, the CDR3 is TGTGCCAGCAGCGCCGGGACAGGATATAGCAATCAGCCCCAGCATTTT.

As DNA, the CDR3 is TGTGCCAGCAGCTTCTTCGGGGTCGCGTATTCACCCCTCCACTTT. Protein: CASSFFGVAYSPLHF. The chain combines TRBV5-6 with TRBJ1-6; no clear D gene. V was shortened by 2 bases and J by 8 bases, with 14 bases between the two germline ends. Germline V CDR1 and CDR2: SGHDT, YYEEEE. CDR3 length: 15 amino acids.

The chain is built from TRBV5-8 and TRBJ1-2; 7 bases match TRBD1. V gave up 4 bases and J gave up 8 bases; unmatched junction bases: 11. The CDR3 is 14 residues long. Germline lookup yields CDR1 SGHTS and CDR2 YDEGEE. CDR3 in amino acids: CASSRPPRGLGYTF. In DNA form, the CDR3 reads TGTGCCAGCAGCCGACCCCCCAGGGGGTTGGGCTACACCTTC.

This clone showed up just once. This sequence joins TRBV7-9 and TRBJ2-5, with TRBD1 identical over 9 bases. The CDR3 extends over 14 amino acids. J gave up 5 bases and V 5 bases, and 6 bases lay outside the gene matches. CDR1 and CDR2 from the germline V gene are SEHNR and FQNEAQ (reference sequence). The CDR3 protein is CASSKQGARETQYF. As DNA, the CDR3 is TGTGCCAGCAGCAAACAGGGGGCGAGGGAGACCCAGTACTTC.

This chain connects TRBV7-6 to TRBJ1-1; D is ambiguous. Trimming stripped 2 bases from V and 2 bases from J, with 9 bases between. The germline V gene encodes CDR1 SGHVS and CDR2 FNYEAQ. The CDR3 has 14 amino acids. The CDR3 here is CASSLSPVNTEAFF. The CDR3, as DNA: TGTGCCAGCAGCTTATCCCCAGTAAACACTGAAGCTTTCTTT.

The CDR3 here is CASSMVLGAAGQPQHF. DNA for the CDR3: TGTGCCAGTAGTATGGTGTTGGGGGCAGCCGGTCAGCCCCAGCATTTT. The genes are TRBV19 and TRBJ1-5; tentative D call: TRBD1 (6 bases). V was trimmed by 3 bases and J by 6 bases, leaving 18 bases between them. This CDR3 region has 16 residues. In germline, CDR1 is LNHDA, CDR2 SQIVND (reference sequence).

This clone has just one count. This chain connects TRBV19 to TRBJ1-1; TRBD1 matches 8 bases. CDR3 length: 14 amino acids. Germline V gene lookup returns CDR1 LNHDA and CDR2 SQIVND (reference sequence). V shed 3 bases, J shed 6 bases, and the junction held 6 bases outside the gene matches. CDR3 DNA sequence: TGTGCCAGTAGTATGGACAGGGCTAGGGCTGAAGCTTTCTTT. Its protein product is CASSMDRARAEAFF.

The chain links TRBV13 to TRBJ1-3, with 12 positions matching TRBD1. J gave up 3 bases and V 1 base, and 4 bases lay outside the gene matches. This CDR3 spans 17 amino acids. Germline assignment: CDR1 PRHDT and CDR2 FYEKMQ (reference sequence). CDR3 residues: CASSLVGQGARGNTIYF. In nucleotides, the CDR3 is TGTGCCAGCAGCTTAGTGGGACAGGGGGCGCGTGGAAACACCATATATTTT.

This chain uses TRBV7-2 with TRBJ1-3; no reliable D call. Germline CDR1 SGHTA, CDR2 FQGNSA. This CDR3 spans 16 amino acids. The V and J ends lost 1 base and 2 bases respectively, with 12 bases between them. CDR3 protein: CASSLGPPGPGNTIYF. CDR3 nucleotides: TGTGCCAGCAGCTTAGGTCCCCCAGGCCCTGGAAACACCATATATTTT.

The rearrangement uses TRBV11-3 and TRBJ2-1; 7 bases match TRBD1. This CDR3 comprises 16 residues. Trimming took 3 bases from V and 2 from J; bases not matched to a gene: 7. The germline gives CDR1 SGHNT, CDR2 YENEEA. For the CDR3, the DNA is TGTGCCAGCAGCTTCCGTGGGGGACAGACCTACAATGAGCAGTTCTTC. It encodes CASSFRGGQTYNEQFF. Complete variable domain (other parts from reference TRBV11-3 and TRBJ2-1): EAGVVQSPRYKIIEKKQPVAFWCNPISGHNTLYWYLQNLGQGPELLIRYENEEAVDDSQLPKDRFSAERLKGVDSTLKIQPAELGDSAVYLCASSFRGGQTYNEQFFGPGTRLTVL.

The rearrangement links TRBV15 to TRBJ1-1, with D perhaps TRBD1 (5 bases). V dropped 0 bases and J dropped 1 base, with 6 bases sitting between them. The CDR3 totals 14 residues. Germline V gives CDR1 LNHNV, CDR2 YYDKDF (reference sequence). In DNA form, the CDR3 reads TGTGCCACCAGCAGAGAAAGGGGGAACACTGAAGCTTTCTTT. It encodes CATSRERGNTEAFF. Full variable domain (remainder filled in from reference TRBV15 and TRBJ1-1): DAMVIQNPRYQVTQFGKPVTLSCSQTLNHNVMYWYQQKSSQAPKLLFHYYDKDFNNEADTPDNFQSRRPNTSFCFLDIRSPGLGDTAMYLCATSRERGNTEAFFGQGTRLTVV.

The chain is built from TRBV29-1 and TRBJ1-4, with a weak D call TRBD1 (5 bases). The germline gives CDR1 SQVTM, CDR2 ANQGSEA. The CDR3 sequence is 14 residues long. Between the trimmed V and J ends, which lost 7 bases and 3 bases, there was a span of 15 bases. In nucleotides, the CDR3 is TGCAGCGCCATGGCCGGGGGTGCTAATGAAAAACTGTTTTTT. This codes for CSAMAGGANEKLFF.

The rearrangement links TRBV9 to TRBJ1-1; 7 bases align to TRBD1. V shed 3 bases and J 4 bases; nucleotides not matched to a gene: 0. The germline V gene encodes CDR1 SGDLS and CDR2 YYNGEE. The CDR3 length is 12 residues. The CDR3 spells CASSAGGTEAFF. CDR3 nucleotides: TGTGCCAGCAGCGCAGGGGGCACTGAAGCTTTCTTT.

V gene TRBV30 combines with J gene TRBJ1-5; tentatively, D is TRBD1 (6 bases). Germline lookup yields CDR1 GTSNPN and CDR2 SVGIG (reference sequence). CDR3 length equals 17 residues. V dropped 3 bases and J dropped 0 bases, with 18 bases sitting between them. DNA of the CDR3: TGTGCCTGGAGCCCGGCCCGGGACAAGTTTAGCAATCAGCCCCAGCATTTT. Protein product: CAWSPARDKFSNQPQHF.

The chain recombines TRBV7-2 with TRBJ2-5; TRBD1 is a possible D gene (6 bases). Germline CDR1 SGHTA, CDR2 FQGNSA. The V end lost 1 base, the J end lost 3 bases, and 6 bases lay between the germline ends. The CDR3 totals 13 residues. The DNA of the CDR3 is TGTGCCAGCAGCTTAGGGACAGAAGAGACCCAGTACTTC. Translated: CASSLGTEETQYF.